Listed below are T cell receptor beta chains from one sample, sequenced in a study of breast tumors, draining lymph nodes, adjacent tissues. TCRdb processed the multiplex PCR reads anew with MiXCR; each CDR3 protein has one entry. This sample yields some 140,000 distinct CDR3 sequences, of which 21% are seen a single time; about 2.2% belongs to the top ten. What was sequenced was axillary lymph node tissue. The receptors were sampled from a female donor with breast cancer. Some clones in this sample may be carry-over from other donors' samples. Each CDR3 is given with its conserved first and last residue. D genes are given only for firm matches. Size is stated for part of the rows, as once, few or many counts, or as a class when the clone is expanded.

v_gene	j_gene	d_gene	abundance	CDR3aa	CDR3nt
TRBV20-1	TRBJ1-2	.	many	CSARDGVGYTF	TGCAGTGCTAGAGATGGGGTTGGCTACACCTTC
TRBV14	TRBJ2-1	.	.	CASSQDLVGGLGRYNEQFF	TGTGCCAGCAGCCAAGATCTGGTGGGAGGCCTGGGGCGATACAATGAGCAGTTCTTC
TRBV7-9	TRBJ2-5	.	many	CASSLVRLQETQYF	TGTGCCAGCAGCTTAGTCCGCCTCCAAGAGACCCAGTACTTC
TRBV19	TRBJ2-5	TRBD2	many	CASKRGGTETQYF	TGTGCCAGTAAGCGGGGAGGGACCGAGACCCAGTACTTC
TRBV15	TRBJ2-7	.	many	CATSNPPVEQYF	TGTGCCACCAGCAACCCACCGGTCGAGCAGTACTTC
TRBV3-1	TRBJ1-2	.	many	CASSQDLGIAYGYTF	TGTGCCAGCAGCCAAGATTTAGGAATAGCCTATGGCTACACCTTC
TRBV2	TRBJ1-5	.	many	CASGPHSNQPQHF	TGTGCCAGCGGCCCACATAGCAATCAGCCCCAGCATTTT
TRBV7-2	TRBJ2-2	.	many	CASSYRVNTGELFF	TGTGCCAGCAGCTACAGGGTGAACACCGGGGAGCTGTTTTTT
TRBV6-4	TRBJ1-6	.	many	CASSDSRRPNSPLHF	TGTGCCAGCAGTGACAGCAGAAGGCCAAATTCACCCCTCCACTTT
TRBV14	TRBJ2-1	.	many	CASSQYNEQFF	TGTGCCAGCAGCCAATACAATGAGCAGTTCTTC
TRBV28	TRBJ1-2	.	few	CASSFLGRQANYGYTF	TGTGCCAGCAGTTTCCTCGGCAGGCAAGCTAACTATGGCTACACCTTC
TRBV12-5	TRBJ2-7	TRBD1	many	CASGWGQGVIYEQYF	TGTGCTAGTGGTTGGGGACAGGGGGTTATCTACGAGCAGTACTTC
TRBV7-9	TRBJ2-1	TRBD1	many	CASSPGTGPYSSYNEQFF	TGTGCCAGCAGCCCAGGGACAGGACCTTATAGCTCCTACAATGAGCAGTTCTTC
TRBV11-3	TRBJ2-1	.	many	CASSLTSLTYNEQFF	TGTGCCAGCAGCTTAACAAGCTTAACCTACAATGAGCAGTTCTTC